This TCR beta chain was sequenced for a study of T-cell reconstitution after alpha-beta-depleted transplantation in children. CDR1 and CDR2 (germline): LNHNV, YYDKDF (reference sequence). The CDR3 loop spans 17 amino acids. With 2 bases removed from V and 3 bases from J, the gap between germline ends came to 20 bases. Unique molecular identifiers were used to barcode this TCRbeta library. One entry per CDR3 protein, called by TCRdb with MiXCR from the PCR reads. Among about 980,000 distinct CDR3 sequences, roughly 29% were seen once, and the ten largest hold roughly 27%. The TCR was taken from a boy younger than two who had a stem cell transplant for SCID, so the T cells may come from the graft donor. Sequenced material: PBMCs, mostly from graft donor cells, taken 360 days after TCRalphabeta/CD19-depleted stem cell transplant. The rearrangement joins TRBV15 to TRBJ2-7; perhaps D is TRBD1 or TRBD2 (5 bases each). The CDR3 is CATSRSGTQSRGYEQYF. The CDR3 DNA sequence: TGTGCCACCAGCAGATCCGGGACCCAAAGCCGGGGCTACGAGCAGTACTTC.